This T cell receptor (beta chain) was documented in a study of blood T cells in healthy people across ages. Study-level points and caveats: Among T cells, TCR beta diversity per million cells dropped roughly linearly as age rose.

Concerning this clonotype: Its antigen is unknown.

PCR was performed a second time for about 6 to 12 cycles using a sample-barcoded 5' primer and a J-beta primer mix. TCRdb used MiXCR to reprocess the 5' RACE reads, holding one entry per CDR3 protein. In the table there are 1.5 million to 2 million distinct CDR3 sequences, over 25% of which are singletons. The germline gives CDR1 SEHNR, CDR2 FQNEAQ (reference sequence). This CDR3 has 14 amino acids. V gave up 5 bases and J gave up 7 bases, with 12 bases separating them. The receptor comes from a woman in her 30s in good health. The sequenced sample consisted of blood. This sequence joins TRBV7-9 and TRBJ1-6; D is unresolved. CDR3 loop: CASSQDVGNSPLHF. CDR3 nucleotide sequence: TGTGCCAGCAGCCAGGATGTGGGGAATTCACCCCTCCACTTT.